The source of this T cell receptor beta chain is a study of blood T cells in healthy people across ages. This clonotype was counted between two and nine times. Trimming pared 8 bases from V and 4 bases from J, leaving 11 bases between. Germline values: CDR1 MNHEY, CDR2 SMNVEV (reference sequence). CDR3 length: 12 residues. A J-beta primer mix and a sample-barcoded 5' primer were used in a second PCR of about 7 to 12 cycles. Every cDNA molecule carried a tag from a template-switch adaptor bearing 12 random nucleotides. TCRdb independently ran MiXCR on the 5' RACE reads; one entry per CDR3 protein. The sample holds 600,000 to 850,000 distinct CDR3 sequences, around 25% seen once. The same specimen was also included in a second study, on T cells of mothers and their children.

The sequence came from a boy aged 5-17 years in good health. The chain carries TRBV27 and TRBJ1-1; D gene unclear. The sample comprised blood. The CDR3 nucleotides are TGTGCCAGCTTATGGATGGCCACTGAAGCTTTCTTT. This sequence encodes CASLWMATEAFF.